Each of the 3 T cell receptor beta chains below was sequenced from the same sample in a study of T cell responses to AZD1222 COVID-19 vaccine. Sequenced by immunoSEQ multiplex PCR; TCRdb stores in-frame clones only, minus some. Of about 35,000 clones in the sample, 86% are singletons; the top ten hold approximately 9.9%. The starting material was peripheral blood, obtained 28 days after the second AZD1222 dose. The source is an adult who received the AZD1222 COVID-19 vaccine.

The chain recombines TRBV7-3 with TRBJ2-2; no reliable D call. With 2 bases removed from V and 4 bases from J, the gap between germline ends came to 11 bases. Germline V CDR1 and CDR2: SGHTA, FQGTGA. The CDR3 covers 15 residues. The CDR3 coding sequence is TGTGCCAGCAGCTTAGGGCCCACCGGCACCGGGGAGCTGTTTTTT. It codes for CASSLGPTGTGELFF.

The sample holds one count of this clone. This chain connects TRBV5-1 to TRBJ2-1; 8 nucleotides agree with TRBD1. Germline V gene lookup returns CDR1 SGHRS and CDR2 YFSETQ. The CDR3 sequence is 15 residues long. V lost 3 bases and J lost 8; bases outside the gene matches: 10. The CDR3 sequence: CASSSLQGATDEQFF. CDR3 DNA sequence: TGCGCCAGCAGCTCCCTCCAGGGGGCGACCGATGAGCAGTTCTTC.

The chain recombines TRBV27 with TRBJ2-7; D is possibly TRBD1 or TRBD2 (5 bases each). The CDR3 length is 15 residues. Trimming stripped 1 base from V and 3 bases from J, with 13 bases between. Per germline, CDR1 MNHEY and CDR2 SMNVEV (reference sequence). CDR3 region: CASSLYWDPDYEQYF. Here the CDR3 DNA reads TGTGCCAGCAGTTTATATTGGGACCCTGACTACGAGCAGTACTTC.